This T cell receptor (beta chain) comes out of a study of T-cell reconstitution after alpha-beta-depleted transplantation in children. Trimming removed 0 bases from V and 5 bases from J; junction bases left unmatched: 16. Per germline, CDR1 SGHDT and CDR2 YYEEEE. This CDR3 spans 19 amino acids. Unique molecular identifiers were built into the TCRbeta library. TCRdb passed the PCR reads through MiXCR, listing each CDR3 protein once. The sample lists around 380,000 distinct CDR3 sequences, approximately 11% occurring once. This clonotype has only a few counts. Sequencing was performed on PBMCs from the stem cell graft donor, taken from the stem cell graft. The chain couples TRBV5-6 to TRBJ2-4; TRBD2 agrees at 8 bases. The clonotype was recovered from a human donor who donated a stem cell graft to a child with acute myeloid leukemia. The CDR3 is CASSLAVLSGGALENIQYF. The CDR3 DNA reads TGTGCCAGCAGCTTGGCTGTCTTATCCGGGGGGGCTTTGGAAAACATTCAGTACTTC.